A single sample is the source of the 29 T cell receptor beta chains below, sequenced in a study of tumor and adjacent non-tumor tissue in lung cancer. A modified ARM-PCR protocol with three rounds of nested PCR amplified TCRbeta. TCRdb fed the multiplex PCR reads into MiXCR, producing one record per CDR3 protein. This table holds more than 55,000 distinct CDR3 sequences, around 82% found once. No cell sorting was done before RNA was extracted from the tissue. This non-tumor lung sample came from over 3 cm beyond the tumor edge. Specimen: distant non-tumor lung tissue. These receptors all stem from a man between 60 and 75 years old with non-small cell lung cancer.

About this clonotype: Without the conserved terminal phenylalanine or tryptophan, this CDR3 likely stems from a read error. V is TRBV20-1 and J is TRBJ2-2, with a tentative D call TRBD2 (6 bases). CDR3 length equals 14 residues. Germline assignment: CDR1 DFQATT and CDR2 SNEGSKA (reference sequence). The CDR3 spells CSARVGGNTGELFS. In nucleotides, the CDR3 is TGTAGTGCTAGAGTGGGGGGGAACACCGGGGAGCTGTTTTCT.

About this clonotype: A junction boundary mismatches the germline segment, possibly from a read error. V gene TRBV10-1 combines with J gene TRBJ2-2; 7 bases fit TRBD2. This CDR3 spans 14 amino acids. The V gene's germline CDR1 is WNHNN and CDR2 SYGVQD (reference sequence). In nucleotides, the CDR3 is TGCGCCAGCACTGAGTCGGGAGGAGCCGAGGAGCTGTTTTTT. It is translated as CASTESGGAEELFF.

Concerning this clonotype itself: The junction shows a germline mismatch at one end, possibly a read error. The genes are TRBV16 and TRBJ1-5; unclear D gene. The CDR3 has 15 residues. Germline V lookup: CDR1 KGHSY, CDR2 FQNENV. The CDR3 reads CASSEIDALNQSQHF. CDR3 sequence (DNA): TGTGCCAGCAGTGAAATCGACGCCTTAAATCAGTCCCAGCATTTT. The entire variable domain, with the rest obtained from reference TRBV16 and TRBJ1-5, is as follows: GEEVAQTPKHLVRGEGQKAKLYCAPIKGHSYVFWYQQVLKNEFKFLISFQNENVFDETGMPKERFSAKCLPNSPCSLEIQATKLEDSAVYFCASSEIDALNQSQHFGDGTRLSIL.

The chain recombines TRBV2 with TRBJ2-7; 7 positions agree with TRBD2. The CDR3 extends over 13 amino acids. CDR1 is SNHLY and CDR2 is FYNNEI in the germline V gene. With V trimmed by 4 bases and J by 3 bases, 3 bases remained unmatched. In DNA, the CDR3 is TGTGCCAGCAGTGGGGGCGGGGGCTACGAGCAGTACTTC. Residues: CASSGGGGYEQYF.

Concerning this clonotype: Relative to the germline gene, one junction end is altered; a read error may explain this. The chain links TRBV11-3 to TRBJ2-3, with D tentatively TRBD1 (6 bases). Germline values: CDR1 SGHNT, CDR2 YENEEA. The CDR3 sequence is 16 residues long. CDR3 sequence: CASSSGLAYRTDTQYF. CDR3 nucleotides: TGTGCCAGCAGCTCCGGGCTAGCATATAGGACAGATACGCAGTATTTC.

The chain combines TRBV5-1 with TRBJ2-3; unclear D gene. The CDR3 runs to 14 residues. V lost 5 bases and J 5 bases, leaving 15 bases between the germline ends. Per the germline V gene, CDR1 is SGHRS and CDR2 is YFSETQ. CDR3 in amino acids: CASRPVVSIDTQYF. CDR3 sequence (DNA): TGCGCCAGCAGGCCCGTTGTATCCATAGATACGCAGTATTTT.

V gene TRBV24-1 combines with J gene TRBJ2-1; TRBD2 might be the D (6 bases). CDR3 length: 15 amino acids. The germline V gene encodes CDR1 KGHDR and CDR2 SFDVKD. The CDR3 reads CTASDLRVTSNEQFF. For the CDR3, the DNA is TGTACCGCCAGTGATTTGCGGGTGACTAGCAATGAGCAGTTCTTC.

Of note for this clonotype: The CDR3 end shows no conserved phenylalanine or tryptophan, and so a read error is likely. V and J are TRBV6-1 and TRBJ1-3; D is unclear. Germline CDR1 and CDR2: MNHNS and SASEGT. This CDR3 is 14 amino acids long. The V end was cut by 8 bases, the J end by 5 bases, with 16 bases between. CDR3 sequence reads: CASLLHGGRNTIYS. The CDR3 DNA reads TGTGCCAGCCTCCTGCACGGAGGTCGAAACACCATATATTCT.

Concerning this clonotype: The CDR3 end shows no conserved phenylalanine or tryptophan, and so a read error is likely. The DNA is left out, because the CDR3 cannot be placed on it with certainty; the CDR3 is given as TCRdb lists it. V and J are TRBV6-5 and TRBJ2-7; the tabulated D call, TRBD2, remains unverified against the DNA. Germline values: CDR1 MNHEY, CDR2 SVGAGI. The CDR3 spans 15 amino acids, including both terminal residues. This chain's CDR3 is CASSYSRWETAERYL.

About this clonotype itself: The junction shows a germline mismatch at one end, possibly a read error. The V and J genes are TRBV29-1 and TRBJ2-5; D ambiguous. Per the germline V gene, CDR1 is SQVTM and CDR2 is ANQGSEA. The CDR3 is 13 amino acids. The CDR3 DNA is TGCTGCGTTTCGGACCGGTACCTAGAGACCCAGTACTTC. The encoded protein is CCVSDRYLETQYF. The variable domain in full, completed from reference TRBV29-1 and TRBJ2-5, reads SAVISQKPSRDICQRGTSLTIQCQVDSQVTMMFWYRQQPGQSLTLIATANQGSEATYESGFVIDKFPISRPNLTFSTLTVSNMSPEDSSIYLCCVSDRYLETQYFGPGTRLLVL.

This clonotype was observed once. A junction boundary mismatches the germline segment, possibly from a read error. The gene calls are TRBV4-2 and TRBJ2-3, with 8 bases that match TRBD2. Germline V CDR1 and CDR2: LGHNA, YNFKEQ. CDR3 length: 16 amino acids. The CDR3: CASSQGCTSGTDAQYF. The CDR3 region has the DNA TGTGCCAGCAGCCAAGGATGCACTAGCGGTACAGATGCGCAGTATTTT.

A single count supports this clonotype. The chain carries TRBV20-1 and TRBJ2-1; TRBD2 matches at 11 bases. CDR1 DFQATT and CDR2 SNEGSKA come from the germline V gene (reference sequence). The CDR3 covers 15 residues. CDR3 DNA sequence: TGCATTCACAGAACTGTAGCGGGAGGGCACCATGAGCAGTTCTTC. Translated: CIHRTVAGGHHEQFF.

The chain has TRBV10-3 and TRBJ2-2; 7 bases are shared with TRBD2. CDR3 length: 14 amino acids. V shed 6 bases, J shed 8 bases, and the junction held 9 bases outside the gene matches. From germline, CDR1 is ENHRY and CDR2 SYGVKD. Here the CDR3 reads CAISMAGVGGELFF. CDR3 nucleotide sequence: TGTGCCATCAGCATGGCGGGAGTCGGTGGGGAGCTGTTTTTT.

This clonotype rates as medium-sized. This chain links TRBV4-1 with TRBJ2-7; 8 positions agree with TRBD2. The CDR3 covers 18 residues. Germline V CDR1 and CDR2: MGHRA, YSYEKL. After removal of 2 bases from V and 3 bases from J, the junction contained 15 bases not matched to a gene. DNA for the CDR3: TGCGCCAGCAGCCAAAACCTACTCCTACCGGGACTAGACTACGAGCAGTACTTC. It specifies CASSQNLLLPGLDYEQYF.

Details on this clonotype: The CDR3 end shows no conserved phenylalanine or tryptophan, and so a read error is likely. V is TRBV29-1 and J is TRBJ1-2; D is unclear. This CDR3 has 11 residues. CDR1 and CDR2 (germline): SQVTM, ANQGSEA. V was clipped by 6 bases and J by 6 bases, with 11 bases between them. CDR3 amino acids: CSVEGGDGYTS. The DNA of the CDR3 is TGCAGCGTCGAGGGTGGGGATGGCTACACCTCT.

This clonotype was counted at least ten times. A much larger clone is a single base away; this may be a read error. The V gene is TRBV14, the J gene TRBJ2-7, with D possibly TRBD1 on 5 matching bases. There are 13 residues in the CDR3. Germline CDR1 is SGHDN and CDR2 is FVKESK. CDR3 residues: CASSQVKLTVQSF. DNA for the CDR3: TGTGCCAGCAGCCAAGTTAAATTGACAGTACAAAGCTTC.

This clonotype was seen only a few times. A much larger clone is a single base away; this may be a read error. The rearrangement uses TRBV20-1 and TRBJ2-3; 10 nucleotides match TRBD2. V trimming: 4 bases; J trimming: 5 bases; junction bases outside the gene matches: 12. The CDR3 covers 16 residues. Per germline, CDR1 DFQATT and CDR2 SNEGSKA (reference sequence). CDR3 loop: CSATLGVAGGGDTQYF. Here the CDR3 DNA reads TGCAGTGCTACCTTGGGAGTAGCGGGAGGTGGAGATACGCAGTATTTT.

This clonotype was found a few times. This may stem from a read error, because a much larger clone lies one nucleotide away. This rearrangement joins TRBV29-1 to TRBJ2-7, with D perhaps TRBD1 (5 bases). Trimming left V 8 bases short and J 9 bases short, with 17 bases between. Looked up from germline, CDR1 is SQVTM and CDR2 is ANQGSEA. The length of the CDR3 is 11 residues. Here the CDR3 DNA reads TGCAGCAGGAGACAGTGCCACGGGCAGTACTTC. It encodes CSRRQCHGQYF.

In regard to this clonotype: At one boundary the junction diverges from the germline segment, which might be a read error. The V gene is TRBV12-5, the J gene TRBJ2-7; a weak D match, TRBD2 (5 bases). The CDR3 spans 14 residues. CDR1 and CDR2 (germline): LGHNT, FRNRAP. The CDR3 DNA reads TGTGCTAGTGGTTTGGCCCGGGATAGTTACGAGCCGTACTTT. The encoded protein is CASGLARDSYEPYF. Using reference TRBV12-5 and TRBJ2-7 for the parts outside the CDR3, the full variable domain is DARVTQTPRHKVTEMGQEVTMRCQPILGHNTVFWYRQTMMQGLELLAYFRNRAPLDDSGMPKDRFSAEMPDATLATLKIQPSEPRDSAVYFCASGLARDSYEPYFGPGTRLTVT.

CDR3 amino acids: CASSQDRASQTIDEQFF. The CDR3 nucleotides are TGCGCCAGCAGCCAAGATCGGGCTAGCCAGACCATTGATGAGCAGTTCTTC. The rearrangement links TRBV4-1 to TRBJ2-1; D is perhaps TRBD2 (5 bases). This CDR3 region has 17 residues. Germline V gene sequence: CDR1 MGHRA, CDR2 YSYEKL. Trimming removed 0 bases from V and 8 bases from J, with 20 bases in between.

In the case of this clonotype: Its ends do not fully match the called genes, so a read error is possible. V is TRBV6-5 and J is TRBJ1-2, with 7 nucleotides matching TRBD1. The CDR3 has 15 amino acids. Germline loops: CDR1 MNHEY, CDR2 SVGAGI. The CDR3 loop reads CASSSQTGVAYDYTF. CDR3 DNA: TGTGCCAGCAGTTCCCAAACAGGGGTCGCCTATGACTACACCTTC.

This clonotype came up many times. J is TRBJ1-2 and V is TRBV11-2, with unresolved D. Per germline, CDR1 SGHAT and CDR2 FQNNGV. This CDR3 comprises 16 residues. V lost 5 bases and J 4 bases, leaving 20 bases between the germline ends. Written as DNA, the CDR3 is TGTGCCAGCAGCCCCCTCGTCCGGGCTGAGTTCTATGGCTACACCTTC. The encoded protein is CASSPLVRAEFYGYTF.

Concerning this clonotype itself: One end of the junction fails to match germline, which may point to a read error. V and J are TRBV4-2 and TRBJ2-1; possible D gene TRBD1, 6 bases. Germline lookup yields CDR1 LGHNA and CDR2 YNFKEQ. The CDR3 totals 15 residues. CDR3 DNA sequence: TGTGTCAGCAGCCAAGAACTAGTTAGGGACAATGGGCAGTTCTTC. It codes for CVSSQELVRDNGQFF.

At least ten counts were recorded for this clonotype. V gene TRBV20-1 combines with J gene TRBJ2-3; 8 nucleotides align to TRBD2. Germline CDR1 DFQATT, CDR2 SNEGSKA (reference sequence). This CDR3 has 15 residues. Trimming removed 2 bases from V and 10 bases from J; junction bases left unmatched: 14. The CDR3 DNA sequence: TGCAGTGCTAGAATAGCGGGGAGGGGCGATGTGGCGCAGTATTTT. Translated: CSARIAGRGDVAQYF.

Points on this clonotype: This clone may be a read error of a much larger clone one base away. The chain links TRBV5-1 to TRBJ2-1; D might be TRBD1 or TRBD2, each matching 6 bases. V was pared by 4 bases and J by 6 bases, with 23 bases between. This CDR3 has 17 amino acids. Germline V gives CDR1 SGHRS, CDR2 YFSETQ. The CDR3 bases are TGCGCCAGCAGCCAGAAGCCCGGGGGCGCAAATGTCAATGAGCAGTTCTTC. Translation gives CASSQKPGGANVNEQFF.

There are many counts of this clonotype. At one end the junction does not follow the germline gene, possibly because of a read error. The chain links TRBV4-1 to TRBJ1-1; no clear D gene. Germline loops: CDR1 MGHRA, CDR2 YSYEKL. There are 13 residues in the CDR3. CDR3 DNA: TGCGCCAACAGCCAAGGCGTTGATACTGAAGCTTTCTTT. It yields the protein CANSQGVDTEAFF.

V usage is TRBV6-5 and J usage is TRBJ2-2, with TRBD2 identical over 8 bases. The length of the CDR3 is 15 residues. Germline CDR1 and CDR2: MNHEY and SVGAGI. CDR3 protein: CVSCYQAGVTGELFF. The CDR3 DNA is TGTGTCAGTTGCTACCAAGCGGGAGTCACCGGGGAGCTGTTTTTT.

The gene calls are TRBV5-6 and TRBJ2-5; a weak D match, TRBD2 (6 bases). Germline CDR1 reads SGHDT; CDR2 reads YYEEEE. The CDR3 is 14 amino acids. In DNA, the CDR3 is TGTACTAGCAGCTTGGCCACCCGAGAAGAGACCCAGTACTTC. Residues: CTSSLATREETQYF.

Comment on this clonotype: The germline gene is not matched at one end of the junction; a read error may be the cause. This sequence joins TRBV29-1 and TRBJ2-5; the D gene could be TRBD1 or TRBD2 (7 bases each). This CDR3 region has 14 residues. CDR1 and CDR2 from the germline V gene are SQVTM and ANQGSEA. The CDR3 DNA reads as TGCGGCGTTGAGCTCAGGGGGAGGGAGGAGACCCAGTATTTC. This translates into CGVELRGREETQYF.